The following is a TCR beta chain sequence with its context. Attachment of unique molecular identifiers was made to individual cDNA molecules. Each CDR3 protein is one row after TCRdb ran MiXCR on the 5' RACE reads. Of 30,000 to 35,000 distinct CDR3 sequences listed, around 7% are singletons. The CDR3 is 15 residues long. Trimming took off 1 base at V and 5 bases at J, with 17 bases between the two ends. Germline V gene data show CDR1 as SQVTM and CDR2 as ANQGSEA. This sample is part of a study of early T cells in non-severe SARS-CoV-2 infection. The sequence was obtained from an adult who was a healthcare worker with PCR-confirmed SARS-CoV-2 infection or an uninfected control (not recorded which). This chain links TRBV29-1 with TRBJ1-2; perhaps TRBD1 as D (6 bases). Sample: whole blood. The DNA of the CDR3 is TGCAGCGTTGAAGGAAAAACAGGGAACCCTTATGGCTACACCTTC. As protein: CSVEGKTGNPYGYTF.